A single sample is the source of the 13 T cell receptor beta chains below, sequenced in a study of T cells in localized non-small cell lung cancer. This table comes from immunoSEQ multiplex PCR, and its TCRdb copy is limited to in-frame clones, with some not included. Counted here are roughly 90,000 clones, roughly 90% occurring once; the ten biggest clones make up approximately 4%. Sequencing used PBMCs, obtained before any cancer treatment. The receptors derive from a woman aged 35 to 69 with stage II squamous cell lung carcinoma.

The chain has TRBV6-1 and TRBJ1-5; D not certain. CDR3 length: 14 residues. V was pared by 4 bases and J by 1 base, with 8 bases between. Germline CDR1 and CDR2: MNHNS and SASEGT. CDR3 coding DNA: TGTGCCAGCAGTGGACCTGGGAGCAATCAGCCCCAGCATTTT. This gives the protein CASSGPGSNQPQHF.

This chain connects TRBV19 to TRBJ2-7; 8 positions agree with TRBD2. Per the germline V gene, CDR1 is LNHDA and CDR2 is SQIVND (reference sequence). Trimming cost V 4 bases and J 0 bases; bases outside gene matches: 8. This CDR3 is built from 16 residues. Here the CDR3 DNA reads TGTGCCAGTAGTACGGAGCGCGGGACTAGCTCCTACGAGCAGTACTTC. This gives the protein CASSTERGTSSYEQYF.

The DNA for the CDR3 is TGTGCCAGCAGTCTCCTCGGGACAGGGGGCGGTGGCTACACCTTC. As protein: CASSLLGTGGGGYTF. This chain connects TRBV28 to TRBJ1-2; 12 bases are shared with TRBD1. The V segment lost 5 bases and the J segment 7 bases; nucleotides outside the gene matches: 8. CDR1 and CDR2 (germline): MDHEN, SYDVKM. This CDR3 has 15 amino acids.

V is TRBV6-1 and J is TRBJ2-1; D might be TRBD2 (7 bases). The V end lost 4 bases, the J end lost 0 bases, and 19 bases lay between the germline ends. Germline V lookup: CDR1 MNHNS, CDR2 SASEGT. This CDR3 has 18 residues. This CDR3 reads CASSGGALAPLSYNEQFF. As DNA, the CDR3 is TGTGCCAGCAGTGGGGGGGCACTAGCGCCGCTCTCCTACAATGAGCAGTTCTTC.

As DNA, the CDR3 is TGCGCCAGCAGCTTGGGGGGACTAGCGGGGCTCTACGAGCAGTACTTC. Its translation: CASSLGGLAGLYEQYF. V is TRBV5-1 and J is TRBJ2-7, with 13 bases lining up with TRBD2. The junction had 3 bases not matched to a gene; V was cut back by 0 bases and J by 3 bases. The CDR3 runs to 16 residues. Germline CDR1 and CDR2: SGHRS and YFSETQ.

The gene calls are TRBV5-1 and TRBJ1-2; D unclear. Trimming removed 4 bases from V and 1 base from J, with 23 bases in between. The CDR3 is 18 amino acids. Germline CDR1 SGHRS, CDR2 YFSETQ. The CDR3 region is CASSNNGPPTKHNYGYTF. The CDR3 DNA follows: TGCGCCAGCAGCAATAATGGGCCCCCAACTAAACATAACTATGGCTACACCTTC.

This chain joins TRBV2 and TRBJ2-5, with a weak D call TRBD1 (6 bases). Germline CDR1 is SNHLY and CDR2 is FYNNEI. This CDR3 spans 13 amino acids. Trimming stripped 8 bases from V and 7 bases from J, with 17 bases between. CDR3 DNA sequence: TGTGCCAGCCCTAGACAGTTAGGGGGGACCCAGTACTTC. Its translation: CASPRQLGGTQYF. Based on the CDR3 plus reference TRBV2 and TRBJ2-5, the full variable domain is EPEVTQTPSHQVTQMGQEVILRCVPISNHLYFYWYRQILGQKVEFLVSFYNNEISEKSEIFDDQFSVERPDGSNFTLKIRSTKLEDSAMYFCASPRQLGGTQYFGPGTRLLVL.

The CDR3 spells CASSFQDSDGYTF. The CDR3 DNA sequence: TGTGCCAGCAGTTTCCAGGATAGTGATGGCTACACCTTC. This rearrangement joins TRBV28 to TRBJ1-2; D not certain. There are 13 residues in the CDR3. The germline CDR1 and CDR2 sequences are MDHEN and SYDVKM. V was clipped by 3 bases and J by 6 bases, with 11 bases between them.

This chain connects TRBV5-4 to TRBJ2-3, with D perhaps TRBD1 or TRBD2 (5 bases each). CDR1 and CDR2 (germline): SGHNT, YYREEE (reference sequence). V gave up 0 bases and J gave up 2 bases, with 19 bases separating them. CDR3 size: 18 residues. In nucleotides, the CDR3 is TGTGCCAGCAGCTTGGGCCCAGGCGGGCAGGGTGCCACAGATACGCAGTATTTT. The encoded protein is CASSLGPGGQGATDTQYF.

The gene calls are TRBV9 and TRBJ2-1; unclear D gene. The CDR3 has 15 residues. Looked up from germline, CDR1 is SGDLS and CDR2 is YYNGEE. Trimming pared 4 bases from V and 2 bases from J, leaving 13 bases between. The DNA for the CDR3 is TGTGCCAGCAGCATCCGCTTCGCGCCCTACAATGAGCAGTTCTTC. Translation gives CASSIRFAPYNEQFF.

The chain couples TRBV6-1 to TRBJ2-1; 8 bases are a match to TRBD2. The CDR3 extends over 18 amino acids. Trimming at V came to 0 bases and at J to 2 bases, leaving 9 bases not matched to a gene. Per germline, CDR1 MNHNS and CDR2 SASEGT. The DNA for the CDR3 is TGTGCCAGCAGTGAAGCGCTTCGGGGGGGAGGGCCCTACAATGAGCAGTTCTTC. Protein sequence: CASSEALRGGGPYNEQFF.

J is TRBJ2-2 and V is TRBV7-8; the D gene could be TRBD1 or TRBD2 (6 bases each). This CDR3 has 16 residues. Germline values: CDR1 SGHVS, CDR2 FQNEAQ. V was cut by 6 bases and J by 3 bases, with 17 bases left in between. The chain's CDR3 is CASSSLRGADTGELFF. The CDR3 DNA is TGTGCCAGCAGTTCCCTAAGGGGGGCAGACACCGGGGAGCTGTTTTTT.

As regards this clone: Additional DNA sequences in this sample encode the identical CDR3. V gene TRBV25-1 combines with J gene TRBJ1-2, with 7 bases matching TRBD1. J was trimmed by 7 bases and V by 2 bases; bases with no gene match: 4. CDR1 MGHDK and CDR2 SYGVNS come from the germline V gene. The CDR3 spans 13 residues. The CDR3 protein is CASSEAGGGGYTF. CDR3 DNA: TGTGCCAGCAGTGAAGCAGGGGGGGGTGGCTACACCTTC.